This TCR beta chain was sequenced in a study of regulatory T cells in long-lasting Graves disease. Germline V gene data show CDR1 as SGHKS and CDR2 as YYEKEE (reference sequence). The CDR3 loop spans 15 amino acids. The V gene end was trimmed by 1 base and the J gene end by 7 bases; junction bases not matched to a gene: 8. This clonotype was seen many times. Time point specified: newly diagnosed GD, antithyroid drugs for less than 3 months. RNA isolated from PBMCs was used to make the TCR library. Arm-PCR of CDR3 regions with iRepertoire HTBI primers generated TCR beta libraries. Per the authors' pipeline: 62 TRBV and about 14 TRBJ segments were identified across samples. TCRdb analysed the multiplex PCR reads with MiXCR anew, one entry per CDR3 protein. The V and J calls and clone size are TCRdb's, not the authors'. Here the sample spans hundreds of thousands of distinct CDR3 sequences, approximately 15% being singletons.

This same sample was also part of a study on T cells in Graves' hyperthyroidism and ophthalmopathy.

The specimen was peripheral blood mononuclear cells (PBMCs), collected at new diagnosis, from a patient treated with antithyroid drugs. J is TRBJ2-7 and V is TRBV5-5, with 10 nucleotides matching TRBD2. The sequence came from a woman aged 30 to 39 with Graves disease. The CDR3 DNA is TGTGCCAGCAGCTTGACTCTAGCGGGAGTTGGGGAGCAGTACTTC. It encodes CASSLTLAGVGEQYF.